The TCR beta chain under discussion was sequenced for a study of cytomegalovirus exposure and HLA in healthy donors (dated by TCRdb to about 2017). Regarding the study in general: According to an earlier analysis of 587 of the donors, about 180 million T cells yielded over 100 million unique TCR beta sequences and 276 Gb of sequence data. An early release covering roughly 640 HLA-typed donors comprised 300 to 350 gigabases of sequencing data and 65 million to 100 million unique TCR sequences. The genetic ancestry cluster associated with self-reported Caucasian donors included 81% of the roughly 410 genotyped donors. The study aimed to test whether cataloging public T cell receptors could reveal signatures of past pathogen exposure. The study profiled the T cell repertoires of about 640 subjects by immunosequencing and related them to cytomegalovirus serostatus. Along with the approximately 650-subject first cohort, a separate validation cohort of over a hundred different subjects was used. The study combined high-throughput TCR immunosequencing, statistical association of individual TCRs with disease status, and machine learning to predict cytomegalovirus infection status. A later analysis re-examined previously published TCR beta repertoires from more than 550 donors and added high-resolution HLA genotyping to investigate patterns of TCR occurrence. Rather than drawing on any new phenotypic data, the later analysis identified candidate immune exposures from TCR beta sequences and the way those sequences occurred across donors. To decide whether each TCR beta V gene segment behaved as functional or pseudogenic, an earlier analysis of some 600 of the donors relied on high-throughput TCR beta sequencing. Donor age, sex, ethnicity and CMV serostatus were compiled together with the repertoire data. In a later genetic analysis, genome-wide SNP genotypes for about three fifths of the roughly 670 donors were used, and that subset was treated as a discovery cohort. Every discovery cohort repertoire had been produced on one sequencing platform. Class I and class II HLA loci were covered by the typing at four-digit resolution. Typing coverage varied by locus: roughly 620-640 donors for A, B, C, DRB1 and DQB1; more than 500 for DQA1; around 610 for DPA1; around 450 for DPB1. Several DR-DQ haplotypes were treated as single units for association and clustering because of strong linkage in the cohort. On average, about 240,000 unique TCR beta nucleotide sequences were sequenced per donor among several hundred genotyped donors of the cohort, with approximately 18% of those sequences being non-productive.

The cohort was made up of about 610 healthy bone marrow donors. At the time of sampling, all cohort members were nominally healthy, though unrecorded immune exposures were likely present. The donor was CMV seronegative and belonged to the group of several hundred seronegative cohort members. Every donor gave a peripheral blood sample, and the peripheral blood mononuclear cells from that sample were used for TCR beta sequencing. Genomic DNA was extracted from the blood cell samples with the Qiagen DNeasy Blood Extraction Kit. Note on this clone: Its target antigen remains unknown.

General study outcomes and caveats: Seventeen rarely observed V segments, including chromosome 9 orphons, were excluded from the earlier analysis of a few hundred of the donors because counts were too low. According to a later analysis, most CMV-associated TCR beta chains appeared to be HLA-restricted, and the HLA associations seemed to be driven largely by CMV exposure. The only immune exposure information available for the cohort was CMV serostatus. A total of 150 to 200 TCR beta chains were listed by the study as associated with cytomegalovirus. Linkage disequilibrium might explain the correlated functional status among segregating V segments, but an unknown experimental factor could not be ruled out. A cluster of highly shared sequence variants was judged likely to represent a technical artifact of the sequencing pipeline. Presence/absence analyses assumed roughly uniform sequencing depth across donors, an assumption that may not hold. When HLA alleles, especially DR and DQ, strongly co-occurred, TCR associations were difficult to assign to individual alleles. The cohort was sequenced for TCR beta chains only, and without alpha or paired-chain data the features that could be detected were limited. According to a later analysis, TCR association rates differed among HLA loci, with DRB1 alleles showing the most associated TCRs and HLA-C alleles showing the fewest. In an earlier analysis of approximately 590 of the donors, most TCR beta V segments appeared in productive rearrangements about 90% or about 30% of the time, broadly matching IMGT annotations. Because HLA typing was missing for some donors at each locus, association tests included only the typed subset. According to the authors, the approach could potentially be generalized to other disease states and immunological phenotypes. The classifier was reported to diagnose cytomegalovirus status with high specificity and sensitivity in both the original cohort and the validation cohort. A further reported finding was that TCR beta sequences accurately predicted the HLA-A and HLA-B alleles for most subjects in the first cohort. In a later analysis, several top co-occurrence clusters were reported to appear linked to parvovirus B19, influenza, CMV and Epstein-Barr virus. Because the 87-base-pair reads could not distinguish some IMGT-functional V segments, including TRBV6-2 and TRBV6-3, those segments were excluded. Across donors, most TCR sequences were observed very rarely, whereas some public TCRs were present in many individuals. A later analysis associated 16,951 TCR beta sequences with specific HLA alleles at a false discovery rate of 0.05. A few of the identified cytomegalovirus-associated TCR beta chains were confirmed in vitro to be specific for cytomegalovirus antigens. An association between a missense DCLRE1C variant and V-gene and J-gene trimming of TCR beta chains was found in a later genetic analysis and replicated in an independent cohort. A later genetic analysis reported fewer N-insertions in productive TCRs among donors in an Asian-associated ancestry cluster than the roughly 700-donor mean. Compared with equally common non-associated chains, HLA-associated TCR beta chains in a later analysis were more clonally expanded and had lower generation probabilities.

V drops 5 bases and J drops 5 bases, leaving 16 bases in between. Including the terminal cysteine and phenylalanine, the CDR3 comprises 15 residues. Of all the DNA, just the CDR3 is kept, 45 bases in frame from base 1. CDR1 SEHNR and CDR2 FQNEAQ are derived from the germline V gene (reference sequence). Libraries came from the immunoSEQ multiplex PCR assay. The multiplex PCR relied on a mix of 60 forward primers for TCR Vbeta segments and 13 reverse primers for TCR Jbeta segments. The CDR3 region of rearranged TCR beta genes was amplified from genomic DNA with a multiplex PCR assay. Amplified TCR beta libraries were sequenced as 87-base-pair reads on the Illumina HiSeq System. The source study handled its data this way. A later analysis tallied tens of millions of unique TCR beta chains across the roughly 610 repertoires, and around 9.9 million of those chains were shared by two or more donors. To remove PCR and sequencing errors, raw reads were error-corrected and collapsed into unique sequences using a nearest-neighbor algorithm that merged closely related sequences. V, D and J gene segments were assigned by aligning CDR3 sequences to IMGT reference sequences. For a sequence to be retained, at least a six-nucleotide match to both a V gene segment and a J gene segment was required. A rearrangement counted as productive if the CDR3 had no stop codons and remained in frame with V and J, and every other rearrangement counted as non-productive. Following IMGT convention, CDR3 was defined as the stretch from the second conserved V-encoded cysteine up to the conserved J-encoded phenylalanine. The earlier analysis of 500 to 600 of the donors excluded sequences that lacked an unambiguous match to a single V gene segment. An earlier analysis of some 500 of the donors classified V segments as functional when productive rearrangements were above 56.7% and as segregating when the standard deviation between donors was above 5%. A statistical classification framework was developed to diagnose cytomegalovirus status using the catalog of TCR beta chain sequences. In a later analysis, TCR nucleotide sequences were compared against IMGT/GENE-DB human TR gene sequences so that V and J genes could be assigned. In a later analysis, CDR3 sequences and most-parsimonious VDJ recombination scenarios were assigned using the TCRdist pipeline. A later analysis defined each TCR beta chain by its CDR3 amino acid sequence plus V-gene family, and excluded reads lacking a unique V-gene family. As a way to deal with suspected cross-contamination and a sequencing artifact, a later analysis dropped 450 to 600 nucleotide sequences that were highly shared and had low generation probability. A later analysis calculated a clonal expansion index for each public chain from normalized within-repertoire ranks of inferred template counts. Generation probabilities in a later analysis came from a VDJ recombination model fitted to out-of-frame rearrangements, and those results were checked against IGoR. In a later analysis, hypergeometric tests were used to score TCR-TCR, TCR-HLA and TCR-CMV co-occurrence, with a repertoire-size bias correction applied to TCR pairs. A later analysis estimated false discovery rates by permuting HLA or CMV assignments 20 times. In a later analysis, co-occurring TCRs were grouped using DBSCAN, with TCRdist sequence similarity added in when clustering inside HLA-allele-positive subsets. For co-occurrence clustering, repertoires with fewer than 30,000 or more than 120,000 public chains were excluded, along with roughly 5 repertoires with anomalous nucleotide sharing. Held by TCRdb, this immuneACCESS table contains in-frame sequences only and omits some clones. Under half of the omission traces to an unresolved V gene where checked; the cause of the rest is unknown. The V and J calls and clone size come from that table; D and trimming were worked out from the DNA. The record for this sample contains some 200,000 clones. The ten largest clonotypes hold 0.65% to 0.75% of the sample.

Sequenced: PBMCs. This TCR was recovered from a boy aged 5-17 years in good health and CMV-seronegative. The chain uses TRBV7-9 and TRBJ2-4; a tentative D match to TRBD2 spans 6 bases. The DNA is as follows: TGTGCCAGCAGCCCGACACGCGGGAACCAAAACATTCAGTACTTC. It translates as CASSPTRGNQNIQYF.